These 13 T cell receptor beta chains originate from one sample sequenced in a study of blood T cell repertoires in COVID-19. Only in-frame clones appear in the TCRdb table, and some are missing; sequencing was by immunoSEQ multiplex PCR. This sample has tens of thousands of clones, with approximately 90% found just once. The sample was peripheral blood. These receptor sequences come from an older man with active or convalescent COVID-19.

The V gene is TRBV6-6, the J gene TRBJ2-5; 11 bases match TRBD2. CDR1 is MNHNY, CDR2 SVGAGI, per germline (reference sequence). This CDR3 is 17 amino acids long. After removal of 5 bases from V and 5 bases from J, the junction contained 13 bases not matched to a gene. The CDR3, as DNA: TGTGCCAGCAGTCAAAGCCGTAGCGGGAGGGCCCGGGAGACCCAGTACTTC. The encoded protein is CASSQSRSGRARETQYF.

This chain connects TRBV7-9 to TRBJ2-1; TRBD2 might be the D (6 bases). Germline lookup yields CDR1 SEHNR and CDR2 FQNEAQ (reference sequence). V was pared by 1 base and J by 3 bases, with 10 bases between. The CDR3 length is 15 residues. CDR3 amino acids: CASSLGGGNYNEQFF. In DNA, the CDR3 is TGTGCCAGCAGCTTAGGGGGCGGGAACTACAATGAGCAGTTCTTC.

This chain's CDR3 is CASSSIVVRGEPRETQYF. CDR3 DNA sequence: TGCGCCAGCAGTTCAATCGTTGTCCGGGGGGAGCCAAGAGAGACCCAGTACTTC. The gene calls are TRBV23-1 and TRBJ2-5, with 7 positions matching TRBD2. TRBV23-1 is recorded as an ORF, its role being uncertain. The V gene end was trimmed by 5 bases and the J gene end by 4 bases; junction bases not matched to a gene: 19. This CDR3 contains 18 residues.

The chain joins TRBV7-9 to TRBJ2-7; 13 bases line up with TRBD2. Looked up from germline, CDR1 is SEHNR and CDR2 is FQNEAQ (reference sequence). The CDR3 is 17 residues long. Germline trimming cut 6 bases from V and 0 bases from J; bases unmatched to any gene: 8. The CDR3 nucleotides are TGTGCCAGCAGTCCAGGACTAGCGGGGGAGAGCTCCTACGAGCAGTACTTC. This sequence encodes CASSPGLAGESSYEQYF.

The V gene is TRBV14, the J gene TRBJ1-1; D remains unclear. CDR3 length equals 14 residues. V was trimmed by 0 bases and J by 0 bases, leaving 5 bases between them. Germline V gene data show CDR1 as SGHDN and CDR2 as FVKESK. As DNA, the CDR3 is TGTGCCAGCAGCCAAGATCGGGTGAACACTGAAGCTTTCTTT. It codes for CASSQDRVNTEAFF.

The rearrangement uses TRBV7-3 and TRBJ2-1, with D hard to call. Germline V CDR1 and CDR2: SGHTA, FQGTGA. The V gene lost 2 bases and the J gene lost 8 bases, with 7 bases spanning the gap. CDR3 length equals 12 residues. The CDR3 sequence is CASSLLGYEQFF. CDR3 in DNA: TGTGCCAGCAGCTTACTGGGCTATGAGCAGTTCTTC.

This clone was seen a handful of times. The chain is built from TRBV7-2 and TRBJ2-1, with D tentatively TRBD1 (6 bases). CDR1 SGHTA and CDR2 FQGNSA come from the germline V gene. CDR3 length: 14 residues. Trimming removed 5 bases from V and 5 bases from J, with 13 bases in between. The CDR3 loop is CASSPRQVNNEQFF. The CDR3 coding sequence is TGTGCCAGCAGCCCGAGACAGGTTAACAATGAGCAGTTCTTC.

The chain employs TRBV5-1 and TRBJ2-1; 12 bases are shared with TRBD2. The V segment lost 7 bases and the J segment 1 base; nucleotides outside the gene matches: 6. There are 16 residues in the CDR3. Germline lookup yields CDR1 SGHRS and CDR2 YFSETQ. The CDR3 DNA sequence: TGCGCCAGCCAGGACCTAGCGGGAGGGTCCTACAATGAGCAGTTCTTC. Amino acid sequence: CASQDLAGGSYNEQFF.

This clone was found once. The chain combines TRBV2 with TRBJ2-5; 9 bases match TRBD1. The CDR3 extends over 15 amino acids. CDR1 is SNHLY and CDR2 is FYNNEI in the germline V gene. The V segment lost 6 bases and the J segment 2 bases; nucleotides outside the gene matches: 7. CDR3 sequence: CASSLQGQGQETQYF. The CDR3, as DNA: TGTGCCAGCAGCCTACAAGGACAGGGGCAAGAGACCCAGTACTTC.

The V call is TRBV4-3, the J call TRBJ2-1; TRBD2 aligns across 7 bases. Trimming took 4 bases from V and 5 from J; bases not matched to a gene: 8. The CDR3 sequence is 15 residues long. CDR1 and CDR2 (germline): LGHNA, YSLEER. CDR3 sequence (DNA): TGCGCCAGCAGCCTGCGGGCTAGCGGACACAATGAGCAGTTCTTC. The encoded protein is CASSLRASGHNEQFF.

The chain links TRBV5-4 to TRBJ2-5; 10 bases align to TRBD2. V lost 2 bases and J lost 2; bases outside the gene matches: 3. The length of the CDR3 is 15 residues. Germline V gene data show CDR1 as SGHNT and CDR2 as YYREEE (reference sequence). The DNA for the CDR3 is TGTGCCAGCAGCTTAAAACTAGCGGGACAAGAGACCCAGTACTTC. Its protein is CASSLKLAGQETQYF.

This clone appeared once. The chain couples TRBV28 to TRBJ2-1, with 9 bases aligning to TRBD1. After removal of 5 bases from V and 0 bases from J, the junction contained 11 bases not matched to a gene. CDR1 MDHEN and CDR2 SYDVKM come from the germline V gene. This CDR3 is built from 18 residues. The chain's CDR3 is CASSPYMGTGSSYNEQFF. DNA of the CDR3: TGTGCCAGCAGTCCGTATATGGGGACAGGGAGCTCCTACAATGAGCAGTTCTTC.

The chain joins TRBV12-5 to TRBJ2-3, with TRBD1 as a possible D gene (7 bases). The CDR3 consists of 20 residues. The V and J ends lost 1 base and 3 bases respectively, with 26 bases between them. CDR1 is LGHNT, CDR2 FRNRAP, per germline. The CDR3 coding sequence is TGTGCTAGTGGTTTGGCTCCCCCACCCGACAGGGACTCTCTGACAGATACGCAGTATTTT. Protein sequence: CASGLAPPPDRDSLTDTQYF. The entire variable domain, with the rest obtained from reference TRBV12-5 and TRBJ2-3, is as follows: DARVTQTPRHKVTEMGQEVTMRCQPILGHNTVFWYRQTMMQGLELLAYFRNRAPLDDSGMPKDRFSAEMPDATLATLKIQPSEPRDSAVYFCASGLAPPPDRDSLTDTQYFGPGTRLTVL.